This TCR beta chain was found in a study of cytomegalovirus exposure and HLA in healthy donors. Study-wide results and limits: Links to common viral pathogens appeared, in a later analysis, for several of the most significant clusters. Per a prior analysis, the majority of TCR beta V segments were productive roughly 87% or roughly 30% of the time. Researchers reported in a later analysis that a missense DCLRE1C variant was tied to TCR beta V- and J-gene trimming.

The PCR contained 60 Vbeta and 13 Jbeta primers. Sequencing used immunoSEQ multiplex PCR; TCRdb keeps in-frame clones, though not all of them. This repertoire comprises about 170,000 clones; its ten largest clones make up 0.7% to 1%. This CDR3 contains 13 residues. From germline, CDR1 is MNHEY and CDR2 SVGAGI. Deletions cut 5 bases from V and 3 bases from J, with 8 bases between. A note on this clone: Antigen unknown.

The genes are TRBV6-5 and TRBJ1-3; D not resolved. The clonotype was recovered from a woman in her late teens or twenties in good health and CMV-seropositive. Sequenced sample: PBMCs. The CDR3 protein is CASSENGGNTIYF. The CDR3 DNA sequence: TGTGCCAGCAGTGAAAACGGTGGAAACACCATATATTTT.